This T cell receptor (beta chain) was captured by sequencing in a study of T-cell reconstitution after alpha-beta-depleted transplantation in children. Study outcomes and limitations: Roughly two months post-transplant, alpha-beta T cells reportedly originated from several hundred graft clones that had expanded. There were some patients whose high TCRbeta diversity at day 60 came from surviving recipient T cells and thymic progenitors. Counts and diversity of T cells one year after transplant came mostly from newly produced T cells.

The table lists this clonotype with many counts. Its antigen is as yet unknown. As it was prepared, the TCRbeta library received unique molecular identifiers. TCRdb re-called the PCR reads through MiXCR, storing one row per CDR3 protein. The sample records some 300,000 distinct CDR3 sequences, about 9.4% being singletons. With 10 bases clipped from V and 7 bases from J, the junction kept 4 bases outside the gene matches. Per the germline V gene, CDR1 is MDHEN and CDR2 is SYDVKM. This CDR3 comprises 12 residues. This receptor was identified in a boy younger than two with acute myeloid leukemia, due to receive a stem cell transplant. The material sequenced was PBMCs, taken before TCRalphabeta/CD19-depleted stem cell transplant. V gene TRBV28 combines with J gene TRBJ1-5, with 10 bases matching TRBD1. CDR3 sequence reads: CATGQGRQPQHF. The CDR3 DNA follows: TGTGCCACGGGACAGGGGAGGCAGCCCCAGCATTTT.